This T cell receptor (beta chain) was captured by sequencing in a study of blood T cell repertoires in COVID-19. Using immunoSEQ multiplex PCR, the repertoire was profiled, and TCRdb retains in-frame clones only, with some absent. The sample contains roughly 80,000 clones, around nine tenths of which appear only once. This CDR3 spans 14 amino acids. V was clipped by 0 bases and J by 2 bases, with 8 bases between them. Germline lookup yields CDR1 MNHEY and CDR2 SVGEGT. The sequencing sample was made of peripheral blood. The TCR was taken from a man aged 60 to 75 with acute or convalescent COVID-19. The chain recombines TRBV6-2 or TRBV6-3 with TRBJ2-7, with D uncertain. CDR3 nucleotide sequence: TGTGCCAGCAGTTACTCGGGCCGAACCTACGAGCAGTACTTC. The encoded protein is CASSYSGRTYEQYF.